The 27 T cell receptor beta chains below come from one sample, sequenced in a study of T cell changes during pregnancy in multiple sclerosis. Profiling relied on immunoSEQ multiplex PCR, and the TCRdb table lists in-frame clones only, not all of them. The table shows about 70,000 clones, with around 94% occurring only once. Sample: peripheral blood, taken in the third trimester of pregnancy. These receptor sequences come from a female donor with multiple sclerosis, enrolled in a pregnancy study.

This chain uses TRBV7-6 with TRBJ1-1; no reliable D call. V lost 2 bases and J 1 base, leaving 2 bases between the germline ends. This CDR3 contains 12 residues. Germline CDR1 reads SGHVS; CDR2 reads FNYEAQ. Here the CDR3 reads CASSLQNTEAFF. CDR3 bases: TGTGCCAGCAGCTTACAGAACACTGAAGCTTTCTTT.

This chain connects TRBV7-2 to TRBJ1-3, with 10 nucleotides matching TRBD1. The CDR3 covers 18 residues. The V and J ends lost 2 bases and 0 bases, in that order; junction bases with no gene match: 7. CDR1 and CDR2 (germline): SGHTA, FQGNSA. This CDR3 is CASSLIGGDRGSGNTIYF. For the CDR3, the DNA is TGTGCCAGCAGCTTAATTGGTGGGGACAGGGGCTCTGGAAACACCATATATTTT.

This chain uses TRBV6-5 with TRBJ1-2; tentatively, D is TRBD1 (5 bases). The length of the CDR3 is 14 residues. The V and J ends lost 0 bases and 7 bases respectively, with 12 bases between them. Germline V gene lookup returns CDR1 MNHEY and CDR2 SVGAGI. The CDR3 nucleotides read TGTGCCAGCAGTTACTCCGGGGGAACTGCTGGCTACACCTTC. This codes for CASSYSGGTAGYTF.

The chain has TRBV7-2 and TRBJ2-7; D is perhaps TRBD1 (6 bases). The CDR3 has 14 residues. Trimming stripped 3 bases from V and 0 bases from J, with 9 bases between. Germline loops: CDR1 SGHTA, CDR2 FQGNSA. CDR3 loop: CASSFGQHSYEQYF. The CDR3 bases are TGTGCCAGCAGCTTCGGACAGCACTCCTACGAGCAGTACTTC.

The CDR3 region has the DNA TGCGCCAGCAGCGATATCCAGGGGTTTAACGAGCAGTACTTC. Protein sequence: CASSDIQGFNEQYF. This chain connects TRBV10-2 to TRBJ2-7; possibly TRBD1 for D (6 bases). V lost 6 bases and J 5 bases, leaving 17 bases between the germline ends. The CDR3 spans 14 residues. Germline CDR1 is WSHSY and CDR2 is SAAADI.

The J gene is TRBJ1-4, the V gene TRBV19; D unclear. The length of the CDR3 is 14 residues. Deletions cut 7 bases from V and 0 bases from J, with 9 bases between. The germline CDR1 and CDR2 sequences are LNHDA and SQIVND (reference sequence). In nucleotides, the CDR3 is TGTGCCAGTATAGATCTTTCAACTAATGAAAAACTGTTTTTT. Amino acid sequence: CASIDLSTNEKLFF.

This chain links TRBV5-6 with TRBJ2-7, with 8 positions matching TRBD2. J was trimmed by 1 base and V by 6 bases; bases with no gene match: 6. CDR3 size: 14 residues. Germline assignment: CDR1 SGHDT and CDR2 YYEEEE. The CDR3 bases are TGTGCCAGCACCACCGGGGGGGTTTCCTACGAGCAGTACTTC. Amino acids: CASTTGGVSYEQYF. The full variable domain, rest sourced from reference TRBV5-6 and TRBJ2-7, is DAGVTQSPTHLIKTRGQQVTLRCSPKSGHDTVSWYQQALGQGPQFIFQYYEEEERQRGNFPDRFSGHQFPNYSSELNVNALLLGDSALYLCASTTGGVSYEQYFGPGTRLTVT.

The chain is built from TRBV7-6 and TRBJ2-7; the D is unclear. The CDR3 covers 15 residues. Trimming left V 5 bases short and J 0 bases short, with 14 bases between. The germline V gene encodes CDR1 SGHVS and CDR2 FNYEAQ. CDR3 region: CASSPDRPSSYEQYF. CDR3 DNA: TGTGCCAGCAGCCCCGATCGCCCTAGCTCCTACGAGCAGTACTTC.

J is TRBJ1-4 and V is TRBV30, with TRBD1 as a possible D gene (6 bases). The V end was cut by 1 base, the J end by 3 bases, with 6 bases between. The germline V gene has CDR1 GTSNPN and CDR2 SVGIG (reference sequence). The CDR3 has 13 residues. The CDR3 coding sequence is TGTGCCTGGAGTGAGGGGGCTAATGAAAAACTGTTTTTT. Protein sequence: CAWSEGANEKLFF. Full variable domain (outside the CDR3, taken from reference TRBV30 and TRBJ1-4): SQTIHQWPATLVQPVGSPLSLECTVEGTSNPNLYWYRQAAGRGLQLLFYSVGIGQISSEVPQNLSASRPQDRQFILSSKKLLLSDSGFYLCAWSEGANEKLFFGSGTQLSVL.

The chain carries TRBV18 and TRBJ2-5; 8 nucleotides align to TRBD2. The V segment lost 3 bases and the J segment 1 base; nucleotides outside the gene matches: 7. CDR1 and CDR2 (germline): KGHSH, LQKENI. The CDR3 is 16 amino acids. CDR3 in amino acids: CASSPDPLAGQETQYF. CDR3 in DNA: TGTGCCAGCTCACCTGACCCCCTAGCGGGCCAAGAGACCCAGTACTTC.

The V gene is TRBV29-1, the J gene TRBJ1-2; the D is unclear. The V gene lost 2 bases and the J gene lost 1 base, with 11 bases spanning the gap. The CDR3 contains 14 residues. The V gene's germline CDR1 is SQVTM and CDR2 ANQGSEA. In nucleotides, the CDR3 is TGCAGCGTTGAACTGTTGGGGAGTAACTATGGCTACACCTTC. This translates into CSVELLGSNYGYTF.

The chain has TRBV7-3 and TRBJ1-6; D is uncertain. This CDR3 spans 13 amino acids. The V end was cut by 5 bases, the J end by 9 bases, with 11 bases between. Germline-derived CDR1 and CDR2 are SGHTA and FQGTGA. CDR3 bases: TGTGCCAGCAGCATATCCGGGAGTTCACCCCTCCACTTT. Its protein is CASSISGSSPLHF.

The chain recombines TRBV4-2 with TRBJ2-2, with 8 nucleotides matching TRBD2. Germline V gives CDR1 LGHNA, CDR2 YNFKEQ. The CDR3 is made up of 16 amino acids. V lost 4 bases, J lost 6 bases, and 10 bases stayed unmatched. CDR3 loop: CASSPSSGGTSGELFF. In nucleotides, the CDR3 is TGTGCCAGCAGCCCATCATCGGGGGGGACCTCCGGGGAGCTGTTTTTT.

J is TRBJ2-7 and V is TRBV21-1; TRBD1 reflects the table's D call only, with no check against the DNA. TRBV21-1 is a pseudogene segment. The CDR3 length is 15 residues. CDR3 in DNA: TGTGCCAGCAGCAAGCCCGGGACAGGGGGCTACGAGCAGTACTTC. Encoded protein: CASSKPGTGGYEQYF.

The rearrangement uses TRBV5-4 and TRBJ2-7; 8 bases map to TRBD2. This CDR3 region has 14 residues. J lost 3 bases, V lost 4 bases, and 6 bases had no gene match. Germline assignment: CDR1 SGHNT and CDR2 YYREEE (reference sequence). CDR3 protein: CASSPPGGLYEQYF. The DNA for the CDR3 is TGTGCCAGCAGCCCGCCGGGGGGGCTCTACGAGCAGTACTTC.

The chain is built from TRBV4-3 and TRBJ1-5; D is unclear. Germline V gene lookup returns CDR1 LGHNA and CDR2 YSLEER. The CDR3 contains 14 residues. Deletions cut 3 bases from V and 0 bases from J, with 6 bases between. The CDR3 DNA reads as TGCGCCAGCAGCCACGCCTATAGCAATCAGCCCCAGCATTTT. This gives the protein CASSHAYSNQPQHF.

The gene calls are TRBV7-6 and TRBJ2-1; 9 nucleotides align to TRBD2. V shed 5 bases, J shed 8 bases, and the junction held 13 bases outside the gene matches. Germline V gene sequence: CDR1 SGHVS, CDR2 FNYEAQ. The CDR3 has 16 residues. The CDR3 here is CASSTTASGAYYEQFF. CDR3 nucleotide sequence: TGTGCCAGCAGCACTACGGCTAGCGGGGCTTATTATGAGCAGTTCTTC.

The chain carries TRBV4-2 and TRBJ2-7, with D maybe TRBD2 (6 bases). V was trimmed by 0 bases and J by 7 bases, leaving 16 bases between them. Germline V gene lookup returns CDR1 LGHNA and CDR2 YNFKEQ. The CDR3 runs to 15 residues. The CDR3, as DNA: TGTGCCAGCAGCCAAGAACGCGGGGAGCCGGGGGAGCAGTACTTC. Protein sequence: CASSQERGEPGEQYF.

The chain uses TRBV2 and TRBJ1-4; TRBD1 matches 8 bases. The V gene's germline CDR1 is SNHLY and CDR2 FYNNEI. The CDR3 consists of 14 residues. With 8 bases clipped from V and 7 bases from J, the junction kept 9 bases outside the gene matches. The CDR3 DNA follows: TGTGCCAGCCGAGAACAGGGGGAGGGTGAAAAACTGTTTTTT. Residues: CASREQGEGEKLFF.

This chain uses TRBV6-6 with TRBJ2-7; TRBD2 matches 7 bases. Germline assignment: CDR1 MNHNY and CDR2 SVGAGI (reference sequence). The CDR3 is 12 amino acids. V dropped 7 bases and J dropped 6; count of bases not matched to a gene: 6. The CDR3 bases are TGTGCCAGCAAAAGTGGGGAGGGCGAGCAGTACTTC. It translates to CASKSGEGEQYF.

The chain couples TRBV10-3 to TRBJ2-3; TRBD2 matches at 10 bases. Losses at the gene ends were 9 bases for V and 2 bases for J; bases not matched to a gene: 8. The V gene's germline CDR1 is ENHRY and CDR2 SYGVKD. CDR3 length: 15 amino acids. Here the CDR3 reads CAIYSGGSFTDTQYF. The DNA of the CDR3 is TGTGCCATTTATAGCGGGGGGTCTTTCACAGATACGCAGTATTTT.

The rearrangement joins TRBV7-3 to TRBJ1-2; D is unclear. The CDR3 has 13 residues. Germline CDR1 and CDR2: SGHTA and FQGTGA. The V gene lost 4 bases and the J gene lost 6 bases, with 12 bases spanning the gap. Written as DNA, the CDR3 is TGTGCCAGCAGCTCTTCCCTACAGAATGGCTACACCTTC. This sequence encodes CASSSSLQNGYTF.

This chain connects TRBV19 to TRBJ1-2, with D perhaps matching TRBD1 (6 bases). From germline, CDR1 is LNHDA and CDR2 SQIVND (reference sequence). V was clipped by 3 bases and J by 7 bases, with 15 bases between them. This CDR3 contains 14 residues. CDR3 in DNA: TGTGCCAGTAGTATCGGGGACACCGAAGTTGGCTACACCTTC. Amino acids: CASSIGDTEVGYTF.

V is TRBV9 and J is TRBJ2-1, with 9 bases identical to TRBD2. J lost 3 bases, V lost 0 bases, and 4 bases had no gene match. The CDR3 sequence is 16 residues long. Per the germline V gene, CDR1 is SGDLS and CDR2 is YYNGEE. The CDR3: CASSVDSSGGYNEQFF. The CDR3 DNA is TGTGCCAGCAGCGTAGATAGTAGCGGGGGCTACAATGAGCAGTTCTTC. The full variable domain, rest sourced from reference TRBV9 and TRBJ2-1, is DSGVTQTPKHLITATGQRVTLRCSPRSGDLSVYWYQQSLDQGLQFLIQYYNGEERAKGNILERFSAQQFPDLHSELNLSSLELGDSALYFCASSVDSSGGYNEQFFGPGTRLTVL.

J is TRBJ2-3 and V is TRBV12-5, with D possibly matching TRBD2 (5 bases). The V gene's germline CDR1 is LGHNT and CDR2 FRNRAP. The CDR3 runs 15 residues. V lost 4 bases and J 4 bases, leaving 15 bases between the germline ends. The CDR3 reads CASGSGDRKADTQYF. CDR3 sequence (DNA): TGTGCTAGTGGTTCCGGGGATAGAAAGGCAGATACGCAGTATTTT.

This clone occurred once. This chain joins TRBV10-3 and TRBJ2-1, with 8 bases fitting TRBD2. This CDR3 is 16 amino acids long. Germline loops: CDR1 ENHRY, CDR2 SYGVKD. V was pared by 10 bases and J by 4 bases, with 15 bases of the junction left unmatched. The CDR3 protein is CANSPSGTSLYNEQFF. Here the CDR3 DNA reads TGTGCCAACTCACCCTCCGGGACTAGTCTTTACAATGAGCAGTTCTTC.

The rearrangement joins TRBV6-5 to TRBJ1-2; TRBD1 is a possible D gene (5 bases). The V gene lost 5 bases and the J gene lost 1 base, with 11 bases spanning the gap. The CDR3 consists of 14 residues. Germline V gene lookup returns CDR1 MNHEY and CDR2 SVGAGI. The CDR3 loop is CASSKQAFNYGYTF. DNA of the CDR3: TGTGCCAGCAGTAAACAGGCTTTTAACTATGGCTACACCTTC.